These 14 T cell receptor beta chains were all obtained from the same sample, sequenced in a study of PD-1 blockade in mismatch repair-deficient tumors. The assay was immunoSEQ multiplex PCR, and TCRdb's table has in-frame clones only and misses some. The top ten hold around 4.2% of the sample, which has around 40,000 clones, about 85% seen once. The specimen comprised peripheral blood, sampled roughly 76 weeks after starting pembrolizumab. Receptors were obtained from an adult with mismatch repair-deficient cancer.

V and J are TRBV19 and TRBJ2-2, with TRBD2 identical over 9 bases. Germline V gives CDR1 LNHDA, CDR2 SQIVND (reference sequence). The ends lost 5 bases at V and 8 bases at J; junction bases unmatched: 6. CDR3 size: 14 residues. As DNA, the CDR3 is TGTGCCAGTAGTGGACTAGCGATAACAGGGGAGCTGTTTTTT. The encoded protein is CASSGLAITGELFF.

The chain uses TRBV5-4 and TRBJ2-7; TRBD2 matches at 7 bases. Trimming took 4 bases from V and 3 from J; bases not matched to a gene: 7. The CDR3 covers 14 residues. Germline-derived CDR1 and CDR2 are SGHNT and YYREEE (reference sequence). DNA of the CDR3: TGTGCCAGCAGCCCAATGGGGGGGGACTACGAGCAGTACTTC. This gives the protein CASSPMGGDYEQYF.

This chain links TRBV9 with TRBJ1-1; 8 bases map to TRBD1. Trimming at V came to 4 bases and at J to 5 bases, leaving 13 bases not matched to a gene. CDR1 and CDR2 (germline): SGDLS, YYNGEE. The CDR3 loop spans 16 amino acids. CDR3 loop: CASSPTGTGRHTEAFF. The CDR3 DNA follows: TGTGCCAGCAGCCCTACCGGGACAGGCAGACATACTGAAGCTTTCTTT.

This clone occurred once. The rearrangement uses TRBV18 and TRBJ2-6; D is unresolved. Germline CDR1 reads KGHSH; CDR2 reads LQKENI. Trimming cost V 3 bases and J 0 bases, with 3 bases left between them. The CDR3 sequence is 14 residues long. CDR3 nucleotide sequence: TGTGCCAGCTCACCGGACTCTGGGGCCAACGTCCTGACTTTC. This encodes CASSPDSGANVLTF.

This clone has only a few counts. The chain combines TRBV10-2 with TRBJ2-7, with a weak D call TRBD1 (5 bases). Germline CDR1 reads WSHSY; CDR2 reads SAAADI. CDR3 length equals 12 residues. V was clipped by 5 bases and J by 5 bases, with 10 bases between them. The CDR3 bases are TGCGCCAGCAGTAGGGGTTGGAACGAGCAGTACTTC. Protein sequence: CASSRGWNEQYF.

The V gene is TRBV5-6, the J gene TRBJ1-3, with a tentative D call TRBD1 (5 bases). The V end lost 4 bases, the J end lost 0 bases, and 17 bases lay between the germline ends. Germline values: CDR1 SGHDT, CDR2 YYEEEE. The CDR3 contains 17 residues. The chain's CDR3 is CASSTLTGEISGNTIYF. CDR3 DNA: TGTGCCAGCAGCACTCTTACAGGCGAAATCTCTGGAAACACCATATATTTT.

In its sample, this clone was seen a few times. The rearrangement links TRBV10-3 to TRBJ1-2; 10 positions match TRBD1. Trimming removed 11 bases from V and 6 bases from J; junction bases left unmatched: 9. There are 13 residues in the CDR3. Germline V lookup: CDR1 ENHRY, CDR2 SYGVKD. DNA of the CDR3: TGTGCCTCCGAGGGACAGGGGAAGGATGGCTACACCTTC. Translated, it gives CASEGQGKDGYTF.

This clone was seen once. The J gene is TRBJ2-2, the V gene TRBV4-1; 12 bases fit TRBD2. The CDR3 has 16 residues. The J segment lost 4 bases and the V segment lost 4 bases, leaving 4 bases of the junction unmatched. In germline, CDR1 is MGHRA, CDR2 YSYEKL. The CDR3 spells CASSLLAGGATGELFF. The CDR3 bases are TGCGCCAGCAGCCTTCTAGCGGGAGGGGCCACCGGGGAGCTGTTTTTT.

In DNA form, the CDR3 reads TGTGCCAGCAGAGACCTGGGTAACTATGGCTACACCTTC. Amino acids: CASRDLGNYGYTF. V and J are TRBV6-5 and TRBJ1-2; D is unresolved. With 6 bases removed from V and 1 base from J, the gap between germline ends came to 9 bases. CDR3 size: 13 residues. The germline gives CDR1 MNHEY, CDR2 SVGAGI.

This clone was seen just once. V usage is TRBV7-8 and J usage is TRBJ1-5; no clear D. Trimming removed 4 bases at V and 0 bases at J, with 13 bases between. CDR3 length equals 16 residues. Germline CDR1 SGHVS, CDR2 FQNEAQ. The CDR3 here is CASSSPRGVSNQPQHF. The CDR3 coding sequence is TGTGCCAGCAGCTCCCCCCGGGGTGTTAGCAATCAGCCCCAGCATTTT.

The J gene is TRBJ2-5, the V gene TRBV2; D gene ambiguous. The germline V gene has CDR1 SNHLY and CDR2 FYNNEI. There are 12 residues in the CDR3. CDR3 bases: TGTGCTGCTAAGGAAGAAGGGGAGACCCAGTACTTC. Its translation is CAAKEEGETQYF.

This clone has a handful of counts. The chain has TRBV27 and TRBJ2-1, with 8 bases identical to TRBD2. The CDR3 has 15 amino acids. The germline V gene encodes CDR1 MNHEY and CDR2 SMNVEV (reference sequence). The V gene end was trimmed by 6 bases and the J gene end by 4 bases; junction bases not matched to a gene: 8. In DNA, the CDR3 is TGTGCCAGCAGGAGCGGGAGTTGGGGTTACAATGAGCAGTTCTTC. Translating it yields CASRSGSWGYNEQFF.

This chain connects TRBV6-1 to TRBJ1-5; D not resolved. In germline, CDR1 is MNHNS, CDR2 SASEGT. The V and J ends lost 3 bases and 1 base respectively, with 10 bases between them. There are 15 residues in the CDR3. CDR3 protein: CASSDKDRSNQPQHF. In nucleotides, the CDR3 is TGTGCCAGCAGTGACAAAGACCGGAGCAATCAGCCCCAGCATTTT.

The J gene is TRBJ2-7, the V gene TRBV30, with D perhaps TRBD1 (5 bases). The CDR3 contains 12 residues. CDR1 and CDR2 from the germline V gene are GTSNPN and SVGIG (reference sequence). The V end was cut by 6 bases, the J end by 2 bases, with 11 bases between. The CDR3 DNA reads TGTGCCTGTCCGACAGAAACCTACGAGCAGTACTTC. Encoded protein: CACPTETYEQYF.